This T cell receptor beta chain came from a study of human T cells and chemical hapten exposure. Looked up from germline, CDR1 is DFQATT and CDR2 is SNEGSKA (reference sequence). The ends were cut back, 2 bases at V and 2 bases at J, with 9 bases in the middle. The CDR3 spans 14 residues. One entry per CDR3 protein results from TCRdb running MiXCR on the RACE reads. The sample lists 80,000 to 100,000 distinct CDR3 sequences, about a tenth occurring once. Time point given: pre-sensitization, week 0. Treatment here: therapeutic diphenylcyclopropenone sensitization with weekly scalp DPC. The sample consisted of whole blood, taken in connection with sensitization to the hapten diphenylcyclopropenone (DPC). The J gene is TRBJ1-4, the V gene TRBV20-1, with D possibly being TRBD1 (5 bases). This TCR was sampled from an older woman with alopecia areata. Some clones in this sample may be carry-over from other donors' samples. The CDR3 reads CSARIGGTNEKLFF. The CDR3 DNA sequence: TGCAGTGCTAGAATCGGGGGGACTAATGAAAAACTGTTTTTT.